Shown below are 16 T cell receptor beta chains from a single sample sequenced in a study of PD-L1 blockade in urothelial cancer. Assay used: immunoSEQ multiplex PCR; TCRdb lists only in-frame clones, some missing. The sample holds 33,000 or so clones, about four fifths seen once. This sample comprised PBMCs, obtained around atezolizumab (anti-PD-L1) treatment. These receptors all come from a man aged 70 or older with urothelial cancer.

This chain links TRBV14 with TRBJ2-7; tentatively, D is TRBD1 (5 bases). CDR1 and CDR2 from the germline V gene are SGHDN and FVKESK. Trimming shortened V by 0 bases and J by 3 bases, and 9 bases separated the two germline ends. This CDR3 is built from 14 residues. Here the CDR3 DNA reads TGTGCCAGCAGCCAAGATCGACAGAGCTACGAGCAGTACTTC. Protein product: CASSQDRQSYEQYF.

This chain uses TRBV7-6 with TRBJ1-3; no firm D call. The CDR3 is made up of 15 amino acids. The V end was cut by 0 bases, the J end by 0 bases, with 6 bases between. Germline CDR1 SGHVS, CDR2 FNYEAQ. CDR3 region: CASSLAQSSGNTIYF. The CDR3 DNA reads TGTGCCAGCAGCTTAGCACAGAGCTCTGGAAACACCATATATTTT. Drawing the rest from reference TRBV7-6 and TRBJ1-3, the complete variable domain is GAGVSQSPRYKVTKRGQDVALRCDPISGHVSLYWYRQALGQGPEFLTYFNYEAQQDKSGLPNDRFSAERPEGSISTLTIQRTEQRDSAMYRCASSLAQSSGNTIYFGEGSWLTVV.

This sequence joins TRBV27 and TRBJ2-7, with 9 bases matching TRBD1. The length of the CDR3 is 15 residues. The trim removed 4 bases at V and 2 bases at J, leaving 6 bases unmatched. Germline assignment: CDR1 MNHEY and CDR2 SMNVEV (reference sequence). As DNA, the CDR3 is TGTGCCAGCAGTTCACCAGGACAGGGGACCTACGAGCAGTACTTC. It yields the protein CASSSPGQGTYEQYF.

The V and J genes are TRBV2 and TRBJ1-3, with D tentatively TRBD1 (5 bases). This CDR3 spans 15 amino acids. CDR1 is SNHLY, CDR2 FYNNEI, per germline. V lost 6 bases, J lost 3 bases, and 15 bases lay in between. CDR3 DNA sequence: TGTGCCAGCAGACGGGGGAGGGAAAGTGGAAACACCATATATTTT. Translation: CASRRGRESGNTIYF. The full variable domain, in which reference TRBV2 and TRBJ1-3 provide the parts outside the CDR3, is EPEVTQTPSHQVTQMGQEVILRCVPISNHLYFYWYRQILGQKVEFLVSFYNNEISEKSEIFDDQFSVERPDGSNFTLKIRSTKLEDSAMYFCASRRGRESGNTIYFGEGSWLTVV.

The chain is built from TRBV7-2 and TRBJ2-3; D not resolved. Deletions cut 5 bases from V and 11 bases from J, with 11 bases between. This CDR3 region has 11 residues. Germline-derived CDR1 and CDR2 are SGHTA and FQGNSA. CDR3 coding DNA: TGTGCCAGCAGCCTACCCCTGATGCAGTATTTT. This encodes CASSLPLMQYF.

In this sample, this clone turned up a few times. This sequence joins TRBV25-1 and TRBJ1-6, with a tentative D call TRBD1 (5 bases). V lost 5 bases to trimming and J lost 7 bases, with 9 bases between them. This CDR3 has 13 amino acids. Germline V lookup: CDR1 MGHDK, CDR2 SYGVNS. The CDR3 nucleotides read TGTGCCAGCAGTAGACAGATAAATTCACCCCTCCACTTT. The encoded protein is CASSRQINSPLHF.

The V call is TRBV6-6, the J call TRBJ1-1; D ambiguous. The CDR3 is 15 amino acids. V gave up 7 bases and J gave up 3 bases, with 18 bases separating them. CDR1 is MNHNY, CDR2 SVGAGI, per germline (reference sequence). CDR3 residues: CASTDTYPSYTEAFF. The DNA of the CDR3 is TGTGCCAGCACCGATACATACCCATCTTACACTGAAGCTTTCTTT.

This clone was recorded a few times. The chain couples TRBV2 to TRBJ1-5; D unresolved. Germline assignment: CDR1 SNHLY and CDR2 FYNNEI. This CDR3 has 14 amino acids. Trimming pared 0 bases from V and 4 bases from J, leaving 7 bases between. CDR3 loop: CASSEAGLNQPQHF. The CDR3 nucleotides are TGTGCCAGCAGTGAAGCGGGCCTAAATCAGCCCCAGCATTTT. Looking up the rest from reference TRBV2 and TRBJ1-5 gives the full variable domain: EPEVTQTPSHQVTQMGQEVILRCVPISNHLYFYWYRQILGQKVEFLVSFYNNEISEKSEIFDDQFSVERPDGSNFTLKIRSTKLEDSAMYFCASSEAGLNQPQHFGDGTRLSIL.

The chain employs TRBV18 and TRBJ1-2; 10 bases align to TRBD1. V gave up 5 bases and J gave up 6 bases; unmatched junction bases: 3. Germline CDR1 and CDR2: KGHSH and LQKENI. CDR3 length: 13 residues. The CDR3 is CASSAGTGDGYTF. CDR3 nucleotides: TGTGCCAGCTCAGCCGGGACAGGGGATGGCTACACCTTC.

The chain couples TRBV6-1 to TRBJ2-1; 7 bases line up with TRBD2. The junction had 9 bases not matched to a gene; V was cut back by 0 bases and J by 7 bases. The length of the CDR3 is 16 residues. The V gene's germline CDR1 is MNHNS and CDR2 SASEGT. CDR3 bases: TGTGCCAGCAGTGAAGCGTGGGGGAGGGTCGGAAATGAGCAGTTCTTC. Amino acid sequence: CASSEAWGRVGNEQFF.

The V gene is TRBV7-2, the J gene TRBJ2-7, with TRBD1 matching over 8 bases. This CDR3 is 12 amino acids long. J gave up 5 bases and V 5 bases, and 2 bases lay outside the gene matches. Germline lookup yields CDR1 SGHTA and CDR2 FQGNSA. CDR3 amino acids: CASSPTGDEQYF. In DNA form, the CDR3 reads TGTGCCAGCAGCCCGACAGGGGACGAGCAGTACTTC.

There are many counts of this clone. The genes are TRBV5-1 and TRBJ2-7; TRBD2 might be the D (5 bases). Germline CDR1 is SGHRS and CDR2 is YFSETQ. V was clipped by 0 bases and J by 3 bases, with 13 bases between them. This CDR3 is 15 amino acids long. CDR3 sequence reads: CASSLAPPGNYEQYF. The DNA for the CDR3 is TGCGCCAGCAGCTTGGCCCCGCCGGGAAACTACGAGCAGTACTTC.

This clone came up once. The V gene is TRBV18, the J gene TRBJ2-2; D remains unclear. There are 16 residues in the CDR3. V gave up 4 bases and J gave up 6 bases, with 18 bases separating them. In germline, CDR1 is KGHSH, CDR2 LQKENI. The CDR3 DNA sequence: TGTGCCAGCTCACAAAGAGGCACCCCAGTATCCGGGGAGCTGTTTTTT. This gives the protein CASSQRGTPVSGELFF. Full variable domain (outside the CDR3, taken from reference TRBV18 and TRBJ2-2): NAGVMQNPRHLVRRRGQEARLRCSPMKGHSHVYWYRQLPEEGLKFMVYLQKENIIDESGMPKERFSAEFPKEGPSILRIQQVVRGDSAAYFCASSQRGTPVSGELFFGEGSRLTVL.

The chain recombines TRBV2 with TRBJ1-1; TRBD1 might be the D (6 bases). Between the trimmed V and J ends, which lost 11 bases and 6 bases, there was a span of 7 bases. The germline gives CDR1 SNHLY, CDR2 FYNNEI. The CDR3 runs to 9 residues. DNA of the CDR3: TGTGCCGGGGGCGCTGAAGCTTTCTTT. Its translation: CAGGAEAFF.

V and J are TRBV10-3 and TRBJ2-1; TRBD2 matches at 8 bases. V lost 11 bases and J lost 8; bases outside the gene matches: 5. CDR1 is ENHRY, CDR2 SYGVKD, per germline. The CDR3 totals 11 residues. The CDR3 loop reads CAVSGSDEQFF. The CDR3 region has the DNA TGTGCCGTGAGCGGGAGCGATGAGCAGTTCTTC.

The chain couples TRBV18 to TRBJ2-3; a possible D gene is TRBD2 (6 bases). The CDR3 covers 14 residues. Per germline, CDR1 KGHSH and CDR2 LQKENI. The V end was cut by 3 bases, the J end by 9 bases, with 16 bases between. CDR3 bases: TGTGCCAGCTCACCCTTTCGGGACTCAGGGACGCAGTATTTT. It specifies CASSPFRDSGTQYF.